This TCR beta chain appears in the sequencing data of a study of cytomegalovirus exposure and HLA in healthy donors. The V and J ends lost 3 bases and 2 bases respectively, with 16 bases between them. The CDR3 extends over 16 amino acids. The germline CDR1 and CDR2 sequences are MNHEY and SVGAGI. Sequencing used immunoSEQ multiplex PCR; TCRdb keeps in-frame clones, though not all of them. The data show approximately 150,000 clones, roughly nine tenths seen once. The TCR comes from a man aged 18-30 years in good health and CMV-seropositive. Sequences were obtained from PBMCs. The rearrangement uses TRBV6-5 and TRBJ1-2; D gene unclear. The CDR3 DNA sequence: TGTGCCAGCAGTTATTCGATCGGAGGCGCGAACTATGGCTACACCTTC. Its protein product is CASSYSIGGANYGYTF.